The T cell receptor (beta chain) under discussion was sequenced for a study of cytomegalovirus exposure and HLA in healthy donors. Study-wide points: For most subjects, TCR beta sequences were reported to predict HLA-A and HLA-B alleles with accuracy.

Vbeta (60) and Jbeta (13) primers were used in the PCR. TCRdb's table, derived via immunoSEQ multiplex PCR, lists solely in-frame clones and lacks some. This sample carries about 150,000 clones, around 74% of them seen once, and the ten largest clones take about 1.3%. A note on this clone: The antigen is undetermined.

This CDR3 comprises 16 residues. Trimming at V came to 0 bases and at J to 2 bases, leaving 4 bases not matched to a gene. CDR1 and CDR2 (germline): SGDLS, YYNGEE. This chain joins TRBV9 and TRBJ2-3, with 9 bases matching TRBD1. The sequence was obtained from a man between 18 and 35 years old in good health and CMV-seronegative. Sequenced material: PBMCs. The CDR3 DNA follows: TGTGCCAGCAGCGTAGGTAGGGACAGGGCCACAGATACGCAGTATTTT. Its translation is CASSVGRDRATDTQYF.